This entry features one T cell receptor (beta chain) sequence. Antigen specificity is unknown. The CDR3 contains 13 residues. Per germline, CDR1 SGHNT and CDR2 YENEEA. The V gene lost 5 bases and the J gene lost 3 bases, with 10 bases spanning the gap. Generated by immunoSEQ multiplex PCR, the TCRdb table keeps only in-frame clones and is missing some. The data show 2 million to 2.5 million clones, roughly 94% seen once. This sample was taken from a study of shared clonotypes between healthy human individuals. Findings and limits, study-wide: When compared with the clonotypes that were shared by all four sorted-subset donors, the non-shared clonotypes turned out to have lower generation probabilities.

The rearrangement uses TRBV11-3 and TRBJ2-5; D uncertain. This clonotype originated in a young man in good health. The sample was naive CD4+ T cells sorted from blood. Subset of the sample: CD45RA+ positively selected. CDR3 protein: CASSPGIKETQYF. The DNA for the CDR3 is TGTGCCAGCAGCCCGGGTATTAAAGAGACCCAGTACTTC.